This T cell receptor (beta chain) was sequenced for a study of PD-1 blockade in mismatch repair-deficient tumors. TCR sequencing covered a few patients who responded to pembrolizumab. The CDR3 length is 14 residues. In germline, CDR1 is LNHDA, CDR2 SQIVND (reference sequence). The V and J ends lost 8 bases and 5 bases, in that order; junction bases with no gene match: 10. About this clone itself: The target antigen is unknown.

The assay was immunoSEQ multiplex PCR, and TCRdb's table has in-frame clones only and misses some. The table includes 45,000 to 55,000 clones, 81% detected once. Findings and caveats of the study: After pembrolizumab, tumor-resident clones rose rapidly, then generally contracted before radiologic responses.

The V call is TRBV19, the J call TRBJ1-1; 8 bases match TRBD1. Sequenced here: peripheral blood, sampled about 4.5 months after starting pembrolizumab. The sequence derives from an adult with mismatch repair-deficient cancer. The DNA of the CDR3 is TGTGCCAGTCTCCTGCAGGGGGCGCGGACTGAAGCTTTCTTT. It encodes CASLLQGARTEAFF.